This T cell receptor (beta chain) was sequenced for a study of blood T cell repertoires in COVID-19. Authors' methods: Amplification of reference gene primers provided the estimated nucleated cell counts. Profiling relied on immunoSEQ multiplex PCR, and the TCRdb table lists in-frame clones only, not all of them. D and trimming were read from the DNA, whereas the V and J calls and clone size are those reported in that table. The sample includes approximately 490,000 clones, 88% of them seen just once. Trimming cost V 0 bases and J 0 bases, with 6 bases left between them. The length of the CDR3 is 15 residues. From germline, CDR1 is GTSNPN and CDR2 SVGIG (reference sequence). The age range of participants was about 18 to 100 years, with residence in about two dozen US areas. Self-reported history from a screening survey and questionnaire set each donor's cohort. In Cohort 3, a recovered donor had either two negative PCRs, clearance, or symptom resolution.

As regards this clone: Other DNA sequences in the same sample also yield this CDR3.

Sequencing input: PBMCs or T cells enriched from blood (not recorded which). V and J are TRBV30 and TRBJ1-6; D is unclear. The receptor's source is a woman aged 55-69 years who had recovered from COVID-19. Here the CDR3 DNA reads TGTGCCTGGAGTGTCGGTAGCTCCTATAATTCACCCCTCCACTTT. Translation: CAWSVGSSYNSPLHF.